These T cell receptor beta chains were read from a single sample in a study of shared clonotypes between healthy human individuals. Profiling relied on immunoSEQ multiplex PCR, and the TCRdb table lists in-frame clones only, not all of them. The sample includes nearly 1,000,000 clones, approximately 80% of them seen just once. The sequencing sample was made of memory CD4+ T cells sorted from blood. These TCRs come from a man aged 18 to 29 in good health. Both conserved end residues are part of each CDR3. Each record gives: clone size, V gene, J gene, CDR3 length, D gene, CDR3 protein, CDR3 DNA. D genes are given only for firm matches. Clone size, where shown, is once, few, many, or a class for clones that have expanded.

-,TRBV18,TRBJ2-3,16,TRBD2,CASSPGTSAYTDTQYF,TGTGCCAGCTCCCCCGGGACTAGCGCTTACACAGATACGCAGTATTTT
-,TRBV18,TRBJ2-5,14,-,CASSSGPLQETQYF,TGTGCCAGCTCATCGGGACCGCTACAAGAGACCCAGTACTTC
once,TRBV11-2,TRBJ2-1,14,-,CASSLEPGGNEQFF,TGTGCCAGCAGCTTAGAACCTGGGGGCAATGAGCAGTTCTTC
few,TRBV9,TRBJ2-2,15,-,CASSGRGSNTGELFF,TGTGCCAGCAGCGGCAGGGGCTCAAACACCGGGGAGCTGTTTTTT
-,TRBV18,TRBJ1-2,13,-,CASSSGTQEGYTF,TGTGCCAGCTCATCCGGGACACAAGAAGGCTACACCTTC
-,TRBV7-2,TRBJ1-2,13,TRBD1,CASSSTGGYGYTF,TGTGCCAGCAGCTCGACAGGGGGTTATGGCTACACCTTC
few,TRBV5-1,TRBJ2-2,19,TRBD2,CASSFYAPAGGSSAGELFF,TGCGCCAGCAGCTTTTACGCCCCTGCGGGCGGGAGTTCCGCCGGGGAGCTGTTTTTT
-,TRBV19,TRBJ2-1,14,TRBD2,CASCRTSGRDEQFF,TGTGCCAGCTGCCGGACTAGCGGGAGGGATGAGCAGTTCTTC
once,TRBV28,TRBJ1-1,14,TRBD1,CASRTGGRGTEAFF,TGTGCCAGTAGGACAGGTGGCCGGGGCACTGAAGCTTTCTTT
-,TRBV9,TRBJ2-1,14,TRBD2,CASSPILASNEQFF,TGTGCCAGCAGCCCCATACTAGCGAGCAATGAGCAGTTCTTC
-,TRBV28,TRBJ1-2,15,-,CASRGTAGVNYGYTF,TGTGCCAGCAGAGGAACGGCGGGGGTAAACTATGGCTACACCTTC
-,TRBV10-2,TRBJ2-7,15,TRBD1,CASSGTGTSLKGQYF,TGCGCCAGCAGTGGGACAGGGACATCTCTTAAAGGGCAGTACTTC
-,TRBV5-1,TRBJ2-1,13,-,CASSLGGYNEQFF,TGCGCCAGCAGCTTGGGAGGGTACAATGAGCAGTTCTTC
-,TRBV11-1,TRBJ1-2,15,-,CASSLAGLQDGGYTF,TGTGCCAGCAGCTTAGCGGGGTTACAGGACGGCGGCTACACCTTC
-,TRBV10-1,TRBJ2-7,16,-,CASSAALTAGSYEQYF,TGCGCCAGCAGTGCCGCCCTTACAGCAGGGTCGTACGAGCAGTACTTC
many,TRBV5-8,TRBJ1-2,14,TRBD1,CASSFGTGNYGYTF,TGTGCCAGCAGCTTCGGGACAGGGAACTATGGCTACACCTTC
once,TRBV6-5,TRBJ2-1,15,TRBD2,CASSAPGTSYNEQFF,TGTGCCAGCAGTGCCCCCGGGACTAGCTACAATGAGCAGTTCTTC
-,TRBV30,TRBJ2-7,15,-,CAWSVRGTLTYEQYF,TGTGCCTGGAGTGTAAGAGGGACGCTTACCTACGAGCAGTACTTC
-,TRBV29-1,TRBJ2-2,11,-,CSVENTGELFF,TGCAGCGTTGAAAACACCGGGGAGCTGTTTTTT
-,TRBV5-6,TRBJ1-1,15,TRBD1,CASSYGQVMNTEAFF,TGTGCCAGCAGCTATGGACAGGTGATGAACACTGAAGCTTTCTTT
once,TRBV19,TRBJ2-7,13,-,CASQYGWGYEQYF,TGTGCCAGCCAGTATGGCTGGGGCTACGAGCAGTACTTC
many,TRBV6-5,TRBJ2-1,10,-,CATPDNEQFF,TGTGCCACTCCGGACAATGAGCAGTTCTTC
-,TRBV5-1,TRBJ2-2,15,-,CASSLARFNTGELFF,TGCGCCAGCAGCTTGGCCAGATTTAACACCGGGGAGCTGTTTTTT
-,TRBV7-2,TRBJ1-2,13,-,CATLPRRVYGYTF,TGTGCCACCTTGCCGAGGAGGGTCTATGGCTACACCTTC
-,TRBV18,TRBJ2-2,16,-,CASSPPVAANTGELFF,TGTGCCAGCTCACCACCAGTAGCGGCGAACACCGGGGAGCTGTTTTTT
-,TRBV6-1,TRBJ1-2,15,TRBD1,CASSPRQGGRDGYTF,TGTGCCAGCAGTCCCAGACAGGGGGGAAGGGATGGCTACACCTTC
-,TRBV10-3,TRBJ1-1,13,-,CAISREVGTEAFF,TGTGCCATCAGCCGTGAGGTGGGGACTGAAGCTTTCTTT
once,TRBV28,TRBJ1-1,14,-,CASSSGFKGTEAFF,TGTGCCAGCAGTTCGGGATTCAAGGGAACTGAAGCTTTCTTT
-,TRBV29-1,TRBJ2-3,14,-,CSVDGGRDTDTQYF,TGCAGCGTTGATGGGGGGAGAGACACAGATACGCAGTATTTT
-,TRBV28,TRBJ2-4,15,-,CARSSAQTQRDIQYF,TGTGCCAGGAGTTCCGCCCAGACCCAGAGAGACATTCAGTACTTC
-,TRBV5-1,TRBJ1-2,14,-,CANSPGTANYGYTF,TGCGCCAACAGCCCCGGGACTGCTAACTATGGCTACACCTTC
-,TRBV5-1,TRBJ1-4,14,-,CASSSDSLGEKLFF,TGCGCCAGCAGCTCGGACAGTCTTGGGGAAAAACTGTTTTTT
-,TRBV9,TRBJ2-1,16,TRBD2,CASSVVGGTRYNEQFF,TGTGCCAGCAGCGTAGTAGGGGGGACTAGATACAATGAGCAGTTCTTC
-,TRBV5-1,TRBJ1-1,14,-,CASSQQSKNTEAFF,TGCGCCAGCAGCCAACAGTCCAAGAACACTGAAGCTTTCTTT
-,TRBV7-2,TRBJ2-7,14,-,CASSTGTQPYEQYF,TGTGCCAGCAGCACAGGAACTCAGCCCTACGAGCAGTACTTC